A few counts support the clone carrying this T cell receptor beta chain. Used for diagnoses were clinical symptoms, serum thyroxine and TRAb, thyroid ultrasound and orbital computed tomography. Template material for amplifying TCR beta CDR3 regions consisted of RNA transcripts. First-round RT-PCR of the TCR CDR3 relied on the HTBI primer set. TCRdb analysed the multiplex PCR reads with MiXCR anew, one entry per CDR3 protein. The table has about 360,000 distinct CDR3 sequences, around 13% seen once. V was cut by 9 bases and J by 5 bases, with 16 bases left in between. Germline V gene data show CDR1 as KGHDR and CDR2 as SFDVKD. This CDR3 comprises 13 residues. The record originates from a study of T cells in Graves' hyperthyroidism and ophthalmopathy.

This sequence joins TRBV24-1 and TRBJ2-7, with D possibly being TRBD1 (5 bases). This sequence was found in a woman aged 18-30 years with Graves' hyperthyroidism. Sequenced sample: blood. This CDR3 is CATGQGRFHEQYF. In DNA, the CDR3 is TGTGCCACCGGCCAGGGTCGGTTCCACGAGCAGTACTTC.